This TCR beta chain stems from a study of CD8 T cells in ankylosing spondylitis. Overall study results and limits: Earlier authors reported some of these motif variants in reactive arthritis synovial fluid and blood. What seemed typical of ankylosing spondylitis blood was a TCR beta motif built from several highly homologous variants. Significant enrichment of disease-linked clones was reportedly seen in matched ankylosing spondylitis synovial fluid.

This clonotype was picked up a small number of times. The antigen is unknown. TCRdb re-analysed the 5' RACE reads in MiXCR, keeping a single row per CDR3 protein. Altogether 470,000 or so distinct CDR3 sequences are present, roughly a quarter being singletons, with the ten largest covering under 0.9%. The receptor was isolated from a male donor with ankylosing spondylitis. Input material: blood, either unsorted or a sorted T cell fraction (not recorded which).

The CDR3 loop is CSARALAGFYEQYF. The CDR3 DNA reads TGCAGTGCTAGAGCCCTAGCGGGGTTCTACGAGCAGTACTTC. The rearrangement uses TRBV20-1 and TRBJ2-7; 9 bases map to TRBD2. Trimming cost V 1 base and J 3 bases; bases outside gene matches: 4. The CDR3 loop spans 14 amino acids. Germline V gene data show CDR1 as DFQATT and CDR2 as SNEGSKA (reference sequence).